The 3 T cell receptor beta chains given below trace back to one sample, sequenced in a study of siplizumab effects on memory and regulatory T cells. The data were produced by immunoSEQ multiplex PCR, yet TCRdb's version contains in-frame clones alone and is incomplete. The repertoire includes 95,000 to 100,000 clones, around nine tenths of them detected once, and approximately 12% sits in the top ten. Sequenced material: non-Treg CD4+ T cells sorted from blood. These receptors all stem from a human donor in good health.

The V call is TRBV10-1, the J call TRBJ2-5; TRBD1 is a possible D gene (5 bases). Germline V gene lookup returns CDR1 WNHNN and CDR2 SYGVQD (reference sequence). With 2 bases removed from V and 1 base from J, the gap between germline ends came to 8 bases. The CDR3 contains 14 residues. The CDR3 region has the DNA TGCGCCAGCAGTGAGAAGACAGCCCAAGAGACCCAGTACTTC. Residues: CASSEKTAQETQYF.

In this sample, this clone turned up once. The rearrangement uses TRBV19 and TRBJ1-5; 7 bases are shared with TRBD1. Trimming cost V 1 base and J 0 bases; bases outside gene matches: 9. The germline CDR1 and CDR2 sequences are LNHDA and SQIVND (reference sequence). This CDR3 comprises 18 residues. The CDR3 region is CASSIVLQGLGSNQPQHF. CDR3 coding DNA: TGTGCCAGTAGTATAGTTCTACAGGGGTTAGGTAGCAATCAGCCCCAGCATTTT.

DNA of the CDR3: TGCGCCAGCAGCTTAGGGACAGGGGGCAGCGAGCAGTTCTTC. It yields the protein CASSLGTGGSEQFF. The V gene is TRBV5-1, the J gene TRBJ2-1, with 12 bases that match TRBD1. The CDR3 is made up of 14 amino acids. The germline CDR1 and CDR2 sequences are SGHRS and YFSETQ. Unmatched junction bases numbered 4, after V lost 2 bases and J lost 10 bases.